The TCR beta chain under discussion was sequenced for a study of CD8 T cells in ankylosing spondylitis. Overall study results and limits: Prior work had noted some motif variants in reactive arthritis blood and synovial fluid. Clones linked to disease were reported to show significant enrichment in matched ankylosing spondylitis synovial fluid.

Using quantitative 5'-RACE with molecular barcodes, the authors made TCR beta libraries. One entry per CDR3 protein, called by TCRdb with MiXCR from the 5' RACE reads. The sample yields approximately 340,000 distinct CDR3 sequences, roughly 15% seen once. This clonotype was seen a handful of times. Antigen specificity is unknown. The V gene's germline CDR1 is SGHNT and CDR2 YENEEA. V dropped 3 bases and J dropped 1; count of bases not matched to a gene: 9. The CDR3 contains 17 residues. This chain links TRBV11-3 with TRBJ2-5; the match to TRBD1 covers 9 bases. The sequencing sample was made of blood, either unsorted or a sorted T cell fraction (not recorded which). The TCR was taken from a male donor with ankylosing spondylitis or in good health (not recorded which). Here the CDR3 reads CASSFGAEGQGQETQYF. The CDR3 coding sequence is TGTGCCAGCAGCTTCGGTGCAGAGGGACAGGGCCAAGAGACCCAGTACTTC.